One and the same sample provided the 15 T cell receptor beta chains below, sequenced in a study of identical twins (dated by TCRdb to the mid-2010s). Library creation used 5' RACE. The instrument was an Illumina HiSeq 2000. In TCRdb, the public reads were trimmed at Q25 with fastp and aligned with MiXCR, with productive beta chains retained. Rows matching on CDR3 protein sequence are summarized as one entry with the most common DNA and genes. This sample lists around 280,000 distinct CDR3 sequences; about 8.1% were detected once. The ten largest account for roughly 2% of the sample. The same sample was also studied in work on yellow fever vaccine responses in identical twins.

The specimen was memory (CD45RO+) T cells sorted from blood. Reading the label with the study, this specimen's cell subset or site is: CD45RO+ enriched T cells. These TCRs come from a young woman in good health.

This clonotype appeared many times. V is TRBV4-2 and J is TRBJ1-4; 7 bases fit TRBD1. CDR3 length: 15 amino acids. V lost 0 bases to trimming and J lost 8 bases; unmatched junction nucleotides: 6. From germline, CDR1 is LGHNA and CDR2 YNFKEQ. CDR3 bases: TGTGCCAGCAGCCAAGATCAAGGAGGGGGCGAAAAACTGTTTTTT. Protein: CASSQDQGGGEKLFF.

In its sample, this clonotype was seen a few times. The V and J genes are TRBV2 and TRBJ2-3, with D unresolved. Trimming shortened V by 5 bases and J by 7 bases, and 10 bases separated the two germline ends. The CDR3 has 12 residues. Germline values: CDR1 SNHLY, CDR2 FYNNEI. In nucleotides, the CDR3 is TGTGCCAGCAGTTTTGACTCAAATACGCAGTATTTT. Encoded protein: CASSFDSNTQYF.

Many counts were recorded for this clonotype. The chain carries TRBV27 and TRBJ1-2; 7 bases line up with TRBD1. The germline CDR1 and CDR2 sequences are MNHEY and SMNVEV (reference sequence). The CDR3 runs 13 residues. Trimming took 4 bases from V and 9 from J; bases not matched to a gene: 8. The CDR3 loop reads CASSSRMTGRYTF. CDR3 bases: TGTGCCAGCAGTTCCCGGATGACAGGGCGCTACACCTTC.

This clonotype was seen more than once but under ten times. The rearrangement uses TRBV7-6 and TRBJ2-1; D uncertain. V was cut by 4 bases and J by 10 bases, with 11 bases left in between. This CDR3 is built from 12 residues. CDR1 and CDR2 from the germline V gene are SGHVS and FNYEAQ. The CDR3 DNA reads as TGTGCCAGCAGCTCCCGTAAGTGGGAGCAGTTCTTC. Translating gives CASSSRKWEQFF. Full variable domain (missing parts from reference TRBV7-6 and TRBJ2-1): GAGVSQSPRYKVTKRGQDVALRCDPISGHVSLYWYRQALGQGPEFLTYFNYEAQQDKSGLPNDRFSAERPEGSISTLTIQRTEQRDSAMYRCASSSRKWEQFFGPGTRLTVL.

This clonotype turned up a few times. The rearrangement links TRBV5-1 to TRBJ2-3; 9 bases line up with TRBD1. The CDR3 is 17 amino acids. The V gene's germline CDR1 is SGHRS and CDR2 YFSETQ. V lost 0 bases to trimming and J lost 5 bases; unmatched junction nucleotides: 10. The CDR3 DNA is TGCGCCAGCAGCTTGGCCTCCGGGACAGGGCGGAGAGATACGCAGTATTTT. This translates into CASSLASGTGRRDTQYF.

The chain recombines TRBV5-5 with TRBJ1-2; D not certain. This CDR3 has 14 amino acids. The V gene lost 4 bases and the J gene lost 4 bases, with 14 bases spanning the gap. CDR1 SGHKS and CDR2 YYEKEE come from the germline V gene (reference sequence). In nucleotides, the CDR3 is TGTGCCAGCAGCAGAGCTGACGGGATCTATGGCTACACCTTC. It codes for CASSRADGIYGYTF. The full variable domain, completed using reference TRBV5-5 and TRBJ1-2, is DAGVTQSPTHLIKTRGQQVTLRCSPISGHKSVSWYQQVLGQGPQFIFQYYEKEERGRGNFPDRFSARQFPNYSSELNVNALLLGDSALYLCASSRADGIYGYTFGSGTRLTVV.

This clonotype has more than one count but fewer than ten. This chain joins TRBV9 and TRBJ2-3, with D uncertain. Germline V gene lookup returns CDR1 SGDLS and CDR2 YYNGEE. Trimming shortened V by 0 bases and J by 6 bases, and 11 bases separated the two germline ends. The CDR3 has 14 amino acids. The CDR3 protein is CASSVAALSDTQYF. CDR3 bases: TGTGCCAGCAGCGTAGCCGCTCTTTCCGATACGCAGTATTTT.

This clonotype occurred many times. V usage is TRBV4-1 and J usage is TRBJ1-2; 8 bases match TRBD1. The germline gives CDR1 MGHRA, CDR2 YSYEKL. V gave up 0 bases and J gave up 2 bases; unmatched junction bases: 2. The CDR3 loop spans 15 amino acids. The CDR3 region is CASSQEWTGNYGYTF. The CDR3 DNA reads TGCGCCAGCAGCCAAGAATGGACAGGGAACTATGGCTACACCTTC.

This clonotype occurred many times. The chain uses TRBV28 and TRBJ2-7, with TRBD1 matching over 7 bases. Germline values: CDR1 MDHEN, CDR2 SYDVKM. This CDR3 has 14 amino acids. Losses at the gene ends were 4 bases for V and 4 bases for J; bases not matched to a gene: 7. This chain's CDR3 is CASSSLTGSYEQYV. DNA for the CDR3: TGTGCCAGCAGTTCTCTGACAGGGTCGTACGAGCAGTACGTC.

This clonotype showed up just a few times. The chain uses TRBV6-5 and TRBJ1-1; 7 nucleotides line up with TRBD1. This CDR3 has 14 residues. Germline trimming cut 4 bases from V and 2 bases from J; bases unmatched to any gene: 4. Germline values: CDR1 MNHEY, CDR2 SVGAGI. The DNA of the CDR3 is TGTGCCAGCAGTTTTACAGGGGTTAACACTGAAGCTTTCTTT. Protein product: CASSFTGVNTEAFF.

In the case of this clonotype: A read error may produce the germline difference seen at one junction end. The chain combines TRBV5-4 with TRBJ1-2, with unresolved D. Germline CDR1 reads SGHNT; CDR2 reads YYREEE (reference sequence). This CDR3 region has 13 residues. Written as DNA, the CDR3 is TGTGCCTGCAGCGGGCTACAAGACTATGGCTACACCTTC. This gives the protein CACSGLQDYGYTF.

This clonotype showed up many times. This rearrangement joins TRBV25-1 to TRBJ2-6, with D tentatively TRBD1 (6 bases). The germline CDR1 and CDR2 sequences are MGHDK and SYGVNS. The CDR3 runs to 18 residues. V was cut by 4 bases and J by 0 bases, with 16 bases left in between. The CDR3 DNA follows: TGTGCCAGCAGTGGGGCAGGGACACGGCCCTCTGGGGCCAACGTCCTGACTTTC. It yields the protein CASSGAGTRPSGANVLTF. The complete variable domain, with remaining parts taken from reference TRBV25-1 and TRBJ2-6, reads EADIYQTPRYLVIGTGKKITLECSQTMGHDKMYWYQQDPGMELHLIHYSYGVNSTEKGDLSSESTVSRIRTEHFPLTLESARPSHTSQYLCASSGAGTRPSGANVLTFGAGSRLTVL.

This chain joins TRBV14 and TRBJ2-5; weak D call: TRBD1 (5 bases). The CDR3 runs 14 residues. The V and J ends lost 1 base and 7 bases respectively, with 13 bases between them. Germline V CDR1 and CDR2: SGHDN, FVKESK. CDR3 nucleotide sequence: TGTGCCAGCAGCCAAGCTCAGGGTGTAGGGACCCAGTACTTC. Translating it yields CASSQAQGVGTQYF.

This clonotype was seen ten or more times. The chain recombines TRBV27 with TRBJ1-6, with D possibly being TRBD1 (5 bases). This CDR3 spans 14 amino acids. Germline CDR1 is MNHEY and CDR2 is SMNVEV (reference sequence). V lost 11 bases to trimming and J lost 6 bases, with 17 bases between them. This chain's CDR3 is CASGPGLINSPLHF. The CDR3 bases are TGTGCCTCGGGACCGGGACTGATTAATTCACCCCTCCACTTT.

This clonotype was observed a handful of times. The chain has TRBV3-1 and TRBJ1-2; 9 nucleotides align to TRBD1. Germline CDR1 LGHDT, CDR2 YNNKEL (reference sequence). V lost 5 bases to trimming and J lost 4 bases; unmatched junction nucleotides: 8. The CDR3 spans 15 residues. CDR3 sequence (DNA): TGTGCCAGCAGCGGCACAGGGGGCGTCGTCTATGGCTACACCTTC. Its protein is CASSGTGGVVYGYTF.